This T cell receptor (beta chain) was recorded in a study of graft-versus-host responses after intestinal transplantation (dated by TCRdb to the early 2020s). Regarding the complete study: Multivisceral, liver-intestinal, or isolated intestinal transplants were received by the recipients. A peak of at least 4% donor T cells among recipient peripheral blood mononuclear cells was the definition used for donor T cell macrochimerism. Anti-thymocyte globulin induction was given to all recipients, followed by maintenance tacrolimus and steroids for around three years. Alloreactive clones were identified by sequencing pre-transplant mixed lymphocyte reaction products and comparing them with unstimulated pre-transplant donor and recipient T cells. After intestinal transplantation, graft-versus-host and host-versus-graft alloreactive T cell clones were followed in the graft, circulation and bone marrow using bulk TCR-beta CDR3 sequencing. Rather than going through the commercial service, samples from three later patients were sequenced in-house on an Illumina MiSeq and processed with MiXCR. The cohort enrolled about two dozen intestinal transplant recipients, one of whom was a retransplant, and a few patients without pretransplant specimens were excluded.

What the study reported, not specific to this receptor: Early after transplant, peak levels of circulating GvH clones were found to be associated with declines in HvG clones. The conclusions were limited by the relatively low number and heterogeneity of the intestinal transplant patients. High GvH to HvG T cell clonal ratios were observed in the allografts of patients with donor T cell macrochimerism. GvH clones were found in recipient bone marrow, and some of the GvH clones appeared earlier in ileal mucosa or blood, which is consistent with an intestinal mucosal origin.

Via the germline V gene, CDR1 is KGHSH and CDR2 LQKENI. From the cysteine through the phenylalanine, the CDR3 covers 13 amino acids. The DNA shown is the 39-base CDR3, in frame from base 1. Trimming removed 6 bases from V and 1 base from J, leaving 9 bases between the germline ends. After transplant, bone marrow was aspirated from the posterior iliac crest or from another site selected by the physician. Receptor amplification or capture employed the immunoSEQ multiplex PCR assay. Adaptive Biotechnologies carried out high-throughput TCR-beta CDR3 sequencing of genomic DNA for most patients. The paper's data handling went like this. TCR sequencing data for more than 15 patients were retrieved from Adaptive's ImmunoSEQ software; a few other patients were processed with MiXCR and VDJtools. CDR3 nucleotide sequences shared between donor and recipient were removed because the origin of such sequences could not be assigned. Alloreactive clones required at least 2-fold expansion over unstimulated cells and minimum CFSE-low frequency of 0.002% (template counts) or 0.001% (read counts). Clones detected in sequenced pre-transplant spleen, lymph node, or MLR CFSE-low populations of the donor or recipient were defined as mappable. The cumulative frequency of alloreactive clones was calculated as a percentage of all sequences, weighted by copy number. What TCRdb holds here is the immuneACCESS table cut down to in-frame rearrangements. Part of the clones is not present; checked against another copy, under half of the missing clones reflect an unresolved V gene, and the others are unexplained. The V and J calls and the clone size are those of that table, but D and trimming were determined from the DNA. A total of almost 70,000 clones appear in this sample, roughly 90% of them only once. The ten largest clones capture about 6.9% of the sample.

A remark on this clone: Its antigen is currently not known. No much larger clonotype is one base removed from it; base qualities were not supplied.

Sample: bone marrow, taken roughly 780 days after intestinal transplantation. The receptor was derived from a human patient who received an intestinal transplant, so some T cells may come from the graft donor. The rearrangement joined TRBV18 to TRBJ1-2; the D gene remains uncertain. The nucleotide sequence reads as follows: TGTGCCAGCTCGTATAACGATAACTATGGCTACACCTTC. Translated, this is CASSYNDNYGYTF. Supplemented by the reference TRBV18 and TRBJ1-2 proteins around the CDR3, the complete variable domain is NAGVMQNPRHLVRRRGQEARLRCSPMKGHSHVYWYRQLPEEGLKFMVYLQKENIIDESGMPKERFSAEFPKEGPSILRIQQVVRGDSAAYFCASSYNDNYGYTFGSGTRLTVV.